Each of the 27 T cell receptor beta chains below was sequenced from the same sample in a study of neurological immune-mediated disorders. TCRdb called the 5' RACE reads again in MiXCR, with one record for every CDR3 protein. Of 35,000 to 40,000 distinct CDR3 sequences in the sample, about 9.9% were seen once. The specimen was CD4+ T cells from blood. The receptors here all came from a woman younger than 45 with HTLV-1-associated myelopathy (HAM/TSP).

The CDR3 sequence: CASSMNGINEKLFF. The CDR3 bases are TGTGCCAGTAGTATGAATGGAATTAATGAAAAACTGTTTTTT. The V gene is TRBV19, the J gene TRBJ1-4; D ambiguous. Germline assignment: CDR1 LNHDA and CDR2 SQIVND (reference sequence). The V end was cut by 3 bases, the J end by 4 bases, with 9 bases between. CDR3 size: 14 residues.

Comments on this clonotype: No DNA is shown, since the ends of the CDR3 on it are uncertain; the CDR3 is the one TCRdb lists. The chain carries TRBV7-2 and TRBJ2-1; whether TRBD1, the table's D call, matches the DNA was not checked. The CDR3 is 22 amino acids long, termini counted. Looked up from germline, CDR1 is SGHTA and CDR2 is FQGNSA. The CDR3 reads CASSFYICSAGKGAEGDNEQFF.

This clonotype has ten or more counts. The CDR3, as DNA: TGTGCCAGCAGCATCCGGGACACCTTCTACGAGCAGTACTTC. Protein sequence: CASSIRDTFYEQYF. The V call is TRBV7-2, the J call TRBJ2-7; perhaps TRBD1 as D (6 bases). Germline V gene sequence: CDR1 SGHTA, CDR2 FQGNSA. Deletions cut 5 bases from V and 3 bases from J, with 14 bases between. This CDR3 contains 14 residues.

The V and J genes are TRBV1 and TRBJ2-3. TRBV1 is annotated as a pseudogene. The CDR3 spans 15 residues. The chain's CDR3 is CTSSRHGTDTDTQYF. The CDR3 DNA reads TGCACCAGCAGCCGACACGGAACGGACACAGATACGCAGTACTTT.

This clonotype was found many times. This chain links TRBV20-1 with TRBJ1-5; D perhaps matches TRBD1 (6 bases). With 5 bases removed from V and 3 bases from J, the gap between germline ends came to 11 bases. This CDR3 comprises 13 residues. Germline values: CDR1 DFQATT, CDR2 SNEGSKA (reference sequence). The CDR3 nucleotides are TGCAGTGCTTCTTCAGGGGTCAATCAGCCCCAGCATTTT. Its protein product is CSASSGVNQPQHF.

This clonotype was recorded many times. The genes are TRBV5-1 and TRBJ1-1, with unresolved D. The CDR3 runs 14 residues. Trimming removed 0 bases at V and 0 bases at J, with 6 bases between. Germline values: CDR1 SGHRS, CDR2 YFSETQ. The CDR3 is CASSLVHLNTEAFF. CDR3 DNA sequence: TGCGCCAGCAGCTTGGTACATCTGAACACTGAAGCTTTCTTT. The full variable domain, its missing parts supplied by reference TRBV5-1 and TRBJ1-1, is KAGVTQTPRYLIKTRGQQVTLSCSPISGHRSVSWYQQTPGQGLQFLFEYFSETQRNKGNFPGRFSGRQFSNSRSEMNVSTLELGDSALYLCASSLVHLNTEAFFGQGTRLTVV.

This clonotype was seen repeatedly, ten times or more. This rearrangement joins TRBV5-1 to TRBJ1-3; D is unclear. CDR3 length: 15 residues. CDR1 and CDR2 (germline): SGHRS, YFSETQ. Between the trimmed V and J ends, which lost 0 bases and 4 bases, there was a span of 11 bases. CDR3: CASSLVGSYGNTIYF. Here the CDR3 DNA reads TGCGCCAGCAGCTTGGTGGGTTCGTACGGAAACACCATATATTTT.

This clonotype came up many times. This rearrangement joins TRBV7-9 to TRBJ2-7, with 8 bases aligning to TRBD2. The length of the CDR3 is 13 residues. Unmatched junction bases numbered 8, after V lost 7 bases and J lost 6 bases. Germline V gene lookup returns CDR1 SEHNR and CDR2 FQNEAQ (reference sequence). CDR3: CASTERGFSEQYF. CDR3 DNA sequence: TGTGCCAGCACTGAGCGGGGGTTTTCCGAGCAGTACTTC.

The sample holds many counts of this clonotype. This chain uses TRBV4-1 with TRBJ1-5; D is perhaps TRBD1 (5 bases). V was pared by 1 base and J by 11 bases, with 18 bases between. CDR3 length: 15 residues. Germline V gene sequence: CDR1 MGHRA, CDR2 YSYEKL. In DNA form, the CDR3 reads TGCGCCAGCAGCCAAGCTGACAGTTCATTTTATTCCCAGCATTTT. The encoded protein is CASSQADSSFYSQHF.

In this sample, this clonotype turned up many times. The V call is TRBV20-1, the J call TRBJ1-5, with TRBD1 as a possible D gene (6 bases). CDR1 DFQATT and CDR2 SNEGSKA come from the germline V gene (reference sequence). V dropped 7 bases and J dropped 7 bases, with 26 bases sitting between them. This CDR3 is 16 amino acids long. The CDR3 DNA follows: TGCAGTGTAATACGAACGAAAACAGCCGGGGGCCAGCCCCAGCATTTT. It encodes CSVIRTKTAGGQPQHF.

This clonotype came up many times. J is TRBJ2-5 and V is TRBV6-1; D not certain. CDR1 and CDR2 from the germline V gene are MNHNS and SASEGT. V lost 7 bases and J 1 base, leaving 4 bases between the germline ends. This CDR3 region has 11 residues. CDR3: CASKLQETQYF. For the CDR3, the DNA is TGTGCCAGCAAACTCCAAGAGACCCAGTACTTC.

At least ten counts were recorded for this clonotype. V and J are TRBV5-1 and TRBJ2-6; D unresolved. Trimming took 6 bases from V and 0 from J, leaving 13 bases between them. The CDR3 totals 16 residues. Germline V gene data show CDR1 as SGHRS and CDR2 as YFSETQ. The CDR3 DNA follows: TGCGCCAGCATGAGATTGGGGAACTCTGGGGCCAACGTCCTGACTTTC. This gives the protein CASMRLGNSGANVLTF. Full variable domain (outside the CDR3, taken from reference TRBV5-1 and TRBJ2-6): KAGVTQTPRYLIKTRGQQVTLSCSPISGHRSVSWYQQTPGQGLQFLFEYFSETQRNKGNFPGRFSGRQFSNSRSEMNVSTLELGDSALYLCASMRLGNSGANVLTFGAGSRLTVL.

The table lists this clonotype with many counts. The V gene is TRBV6-1, the J gene TRBJ1-2; 7 bases line up with TRBD1. This CDR3 has 15 residues. V dropped 9 bases and J dropped 5; count of bases not matched to a gene: 15. The V gene's germline CDR1 is MNHNS and CDR2 SASEGT. The CDR3 protein is CASGADRLGGYGYTF. The CDR3 nucleotides are TGTGCCAGTGGGGCGGACAGGCTCGGGGGATATGGCTACACCTTC.

This clonotype was counted many times. The chain employs TRBV5-1 and TRBJ2-1; a weak D match, TRBD2 (5 bases). The CDR3 is 17 amino acids. Per germline, CDR1 SGHRS and CDR2 YFSETQ. Trimming left V 5 bases short and J 2 bases short, with 20 bases between. The CDR3 loop is CASRDGRGFGTYNEQFF. In nucleotides, the CDR3 is TGCGCCAGCAGGGACGGACGAGGGTTCGGTACCTACAATGAGCAGTTCTTC.

This clonotype was seen ten or more times. This sequence joins TRBV20-1 and TRBJ2-3; 11 nucleotides agree with TRBD2. CDR1 and CDR2 from the germline V gene are DFQATT and SNEGSKA (reference sequence). This CDR3 has 15 residues. CDR3 amino acids: CTTGVLAGDTDTQYF. The CDR3 DNA reads as TGCACTACCGGGGTACTAGCGGGGGACACAGATACGCAGTATTTT.

This clonotype was counted at least ten times. Written as DNA, the CDR3 is TGCAGTGCTCAGTCAGGGGGCGGCTCACCCCTCCACTTT. It is translated as CSAQSGGGSPLHF. This chain links TRBV20-1 with TRBJ1-6, with TRBD1 matching 8 bases. CDR1 is DFQATT and CDR2 is SNEGSKA in the germline V gene (reference sequence). Losses at the gene ends were 5 bases for V and 10 bases for J; bases not matched to a gene: 7. The CDR3 sequence is 13 residues long.

This clonotype was observed at least ten times. The chain has TRBV20-1 and TRBJ1-4; D perhaps matches TRBD1 (6 bases). V was pared by 2 bases and J by 6 bases, with 22 bases between. Germline V gene sequence: CDR1 DFQATT, CDR2 SNEGSKA (reference sequence). CDR3 length: 17 residues. The CDR3 DNA reads TGCAGTGCTAGACCTTGGACAGATTCGACTAGAGATGAAAAACTGTTTTTT. Translation gives CSARPWTDSTRDEKLFF.

The rearrangement uses TRBV11-2 and TRBJ2-3; 8 nucleotides align to TRBD2. V trimming: 1 base; J trimming: 8 bases; junction bases outside the gene matches: 11. Germline V gene lookup returns CDR1 SGHAT and CDR2 FQNNGV. The CDR3 extends over 16 amino acids. CDR3 nucleotide sequence: TGTGCCAGCAGCTTAGGTTTAGCGGGGCCCCCCGGTACGCAGTATTTT. Its protein is CASSLGLAGPPGTQYF. The whole variable domain, filled in from reference TRBV11-2 and TRBJ2-3, reads EAGVAQSPRYKIIEKRQSVAFWCNPISGHATLYWYQQILGQGPKLLIQFQNNGVVDDSQLPKDRFSAERLKGVDSTLKIQPAKLEDSAVYLCASSLGLAGPPGTQYFGPGTRLTVL.

In this sample, this clonotype turned up many times. V usage is TRBV7-9 and J usage is TRBJ2-1; D is possibly TRBD1 or TRBD2 (6 bases each). This CDR3 is 20 amino acids long. Germline CDR1 reads SEHNR; CDR2 reads FQNEAQ (reference sequence). The V end lost 4 bases, the J end lost 0 bases, and 25 bases lay between the germline ends. The CDR3 reads CASSSTKPGRGPSSYNEQFF. CDR3 coding DNA: TGTGCCAGCAGCTCAACTAAACCCGGACGGGGGCCCAGCTCCTACAATGAGCAGTTCTTC.

This clonotype appeared many times. The chain uses TRBV5-1 and TRBJ2-2, with D possibly TRBD1 on 5 matching bases. V lost 1 base, J lost 4 bases, and 11 bases lay in between. Looked up from germline, CDR1 is SGHRS and CDR2 is YFSETQ. This CDR3 spans 15 amino acids. CDR3 nucleotide sequence: TGCGCCAGCAGCTTGAATAGGGGTGCCACCGGGGAGCTGTTTTTT. Protein sequence: CASSLNRGATGELFF.

This clonotype is medium-sized by share. This rearrangement joins TRBV5-1 to TRBJ1-6; D unresolved. Per the germline V gene, CDR1 is SGHRS and CDR2 is YFSETQ. Trimming removed 4 bases from V and 0 bases from J, with 8 bases in between. This CDR3 comprises 15 residues. The CDR3 here is CASSRESSYNSPLHF. CDR3 DNA sequence: TGCGCCAGCAGCCGCGAATCCTCCTATAATTCACCCCTCCACTTT.

The table lists this clonotype with many counts. The chain joins TRBV5-1 to TRBJ1-1, with D tentatively TRBD1 (6 bases). Trimming pared 0 bases from V and 5 bases from J, leaving 11 bases between. The CDR3 is 14 amino acids. Germline V gene data show CDR1 as SGHRS and CDR2 as YFSETQ. DNA for the CDR3: TGCGCCAGCAGCTTGGCGGGGGGCGGGACTGAAGCTTTCTTT. Translating gives CASSLAGGGTEAFF.

This clonotype was recorded at least ten times. The chain recombines TRBV5-1 with TRBJ1-1; D uncertain. The CDR3 covers 16 residues. Trimming left V 4 bases short and J 0 bases short, with 16 bases between. The germline V gene encodes CDR1 SGHRS and CDR2 YFSETQ. The CDR3 nucleotides are TGCGCCAGCAGCCAACAGTCCCGGACGGTGAACACTGAAGCTTTCTTT. This encodes CASSQQSRTVNTEAFF.

This clonotype has ten or more counts. The genes are TRBV20-1 and TRBJ1-1; D possibly corresponds to TRBD1 (6 bases). The CDR3 has 14 amino acids. Germline V gene data show CDR1 as DFQATT and CDR2 as SNEGSKA (reference sequence). Trimming pared 2 bases from V and 1 base from J, leaving 11 bases between. Here the CDR3 reads CSARIGGGNTEAFF. CDR3 coding DNA: TGCAGTGCTAGAATCGGAGGGGGGAACACTGAAGCTTTCTTT.

This clonotype was seen repeatedly, ten times or more. The chain employs TRBV4-1 and TRBJ1-5; possibly TRBD1 for D (5 bases). The germline V gene has CDR1 MGHRA and CDR2 YSYEKL. The CDR3 is 13 amino acids. Trimming shortened V by 1 base and J by 7 bases, and 8 bases separated the two germline ends. In nucleotides, the CDR3 is TGCGCCAGCAGCCAAGGAGGGGTACAGCCCCAGCATTTT. It is translated as CASSQGGVQPQHF.

In this sample, this clonotype turned up a few times. This chain connects TRBV6-1 to TRBJ2-1, with TRBD1 matching 7 bases. This CDR3 comprises 15 residues. Trimming at V came to 7 bases and at J to 2 bases, leaving 8 bases not matched to a gene. Germline V gene sequence: CDR1 MNHNS, CDR2 SASEGT. CDR3 residues: CASTLLGGAYNEQFF. Written as DNA, the CDR3 is TGTGCCAGCACCCTATTAGGGGGCGCCTACAATGAGCAGTTCTTC.

The table lists this clonotype with many counts. The chain has TRBV5-1 and TRBJ2-1; D not resolved. Trimming removed 0 bases at V and 4 bases at J, with 14 bases between. The CDR3 runs to 16 residues. Germline CDR1 SGHRS, CDR2 YFSETQ. CDR3 region: CASSLGGRYNYNEQFF. CDR3 coding DNA: TGCGCCAGCAGCTTGGGGGGTCGGTATAATTACAATGAGCAGTTCTTC.